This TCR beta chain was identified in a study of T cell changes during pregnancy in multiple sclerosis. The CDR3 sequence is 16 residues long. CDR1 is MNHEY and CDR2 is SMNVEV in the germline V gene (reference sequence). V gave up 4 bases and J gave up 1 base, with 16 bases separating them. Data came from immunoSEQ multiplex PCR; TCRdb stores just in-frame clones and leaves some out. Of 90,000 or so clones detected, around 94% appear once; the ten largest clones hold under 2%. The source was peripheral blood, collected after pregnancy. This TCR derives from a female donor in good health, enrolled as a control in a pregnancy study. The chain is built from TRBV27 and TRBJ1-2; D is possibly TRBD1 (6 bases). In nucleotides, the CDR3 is TGTGCCAGCAGTTACTCTGCAGGGGTTATTAACTATGGCTACACCTTC. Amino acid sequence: CASSYSAGVINYGYTF.